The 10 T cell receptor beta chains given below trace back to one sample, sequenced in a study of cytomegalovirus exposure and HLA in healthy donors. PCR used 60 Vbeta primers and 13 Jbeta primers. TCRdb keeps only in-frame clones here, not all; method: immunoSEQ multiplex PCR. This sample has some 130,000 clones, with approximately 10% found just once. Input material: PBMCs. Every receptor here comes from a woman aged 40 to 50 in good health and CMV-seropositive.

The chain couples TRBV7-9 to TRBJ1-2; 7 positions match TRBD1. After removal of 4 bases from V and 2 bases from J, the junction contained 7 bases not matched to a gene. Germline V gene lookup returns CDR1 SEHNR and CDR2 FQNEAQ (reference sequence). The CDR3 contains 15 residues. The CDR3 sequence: CASSSSGTVNYGYTF. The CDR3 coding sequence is TGTGCCAGCAGCTCCTCCGGGACAGTAAACTATGGCTACACCTTC. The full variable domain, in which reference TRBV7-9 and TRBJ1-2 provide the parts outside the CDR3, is DTGVSQNPRHKITKRGQNVTFRCDPISEHNRLYWYRQTLGQGPEFLTYFQNEAQLEKSRLLSDRFSAERPKGSFSTLEIQRTEQGDSAMYLCASSSSGTVNYGYTFGSGTRLTVV.

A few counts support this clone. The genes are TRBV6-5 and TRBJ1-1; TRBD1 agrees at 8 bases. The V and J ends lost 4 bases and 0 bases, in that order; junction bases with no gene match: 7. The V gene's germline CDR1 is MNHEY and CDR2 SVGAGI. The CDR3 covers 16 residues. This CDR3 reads CASSSGGGTVNTEAFF. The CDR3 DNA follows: TGTGCCAGCAGTTCAGGGGGCGGGACAGTGAACACTGAAGCTTTCTTT.

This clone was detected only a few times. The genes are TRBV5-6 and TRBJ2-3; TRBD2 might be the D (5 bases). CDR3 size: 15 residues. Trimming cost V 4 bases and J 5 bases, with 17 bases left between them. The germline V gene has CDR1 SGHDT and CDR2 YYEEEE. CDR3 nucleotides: TGTGCCAGCAGCCCCGAGGCGGGTAGGGTAGATACGCAGTATTTT. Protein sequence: CASSPEAGRVDTQYF.

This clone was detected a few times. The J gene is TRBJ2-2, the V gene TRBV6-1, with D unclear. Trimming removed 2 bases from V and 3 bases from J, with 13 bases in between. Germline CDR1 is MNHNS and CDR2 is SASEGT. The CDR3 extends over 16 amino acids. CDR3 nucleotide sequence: TGTGCCAGCAGTGAATGGCCTAGTCGGCACACCGGGGAGCTGTTTTTT. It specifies CASSEWPSRHTGELFF.

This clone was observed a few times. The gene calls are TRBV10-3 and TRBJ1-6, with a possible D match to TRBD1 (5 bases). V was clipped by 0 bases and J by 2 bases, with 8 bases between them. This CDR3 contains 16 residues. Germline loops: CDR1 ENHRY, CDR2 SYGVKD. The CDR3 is CAISESGGPYNSPLHF. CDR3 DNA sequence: TGTGCCATCAGTGAGTCGGGGGGACCCTATAATTCACCCCTCCACTTT.

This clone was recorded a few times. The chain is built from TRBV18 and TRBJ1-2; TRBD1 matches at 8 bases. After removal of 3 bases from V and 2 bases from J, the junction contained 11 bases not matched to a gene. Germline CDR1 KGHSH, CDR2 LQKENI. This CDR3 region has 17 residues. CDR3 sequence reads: CASSPSLLTGANYGYTF. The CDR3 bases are TGTGCCAGCTCACCGTCCCTCCTGACAGGGGCCAACTATGGCTACACCTTC.

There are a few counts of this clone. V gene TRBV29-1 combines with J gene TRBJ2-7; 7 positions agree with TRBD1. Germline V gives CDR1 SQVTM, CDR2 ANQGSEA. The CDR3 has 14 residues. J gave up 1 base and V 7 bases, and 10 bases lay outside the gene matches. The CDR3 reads CSGSVGTASYEQYF. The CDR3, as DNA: TGCAGCGGCTCCGTGGGGACAGCATCCTACGAGCAGTACTTC.

This CDR3 is CATSRDPGAELAKNIQYF. The CDR3 nucleotides read TGTGCCACCAGCAGAGATCCGGGAGCAGAACTAGCCAAAAACATTCAGTACTTC. J is TRBJ2-4 and V is TRBV15, with D possibly TRBD2 on 6 matching bases. Trimming removed 0 bases from V and 0 bases from J, with 15 bases in between. The CDR3 is made up of 18 amino acids. The germline CDR1 and CDR2 sequences are LNHNV and YYDKDF (reference sequence).

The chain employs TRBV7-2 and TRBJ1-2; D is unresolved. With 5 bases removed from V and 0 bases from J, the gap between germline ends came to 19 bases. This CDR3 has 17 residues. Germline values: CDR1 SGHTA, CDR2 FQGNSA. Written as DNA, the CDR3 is TGTGCCAGCAGCCCCCCGGGGAACCGTTTATCTAACTATGGCTACACCTTC. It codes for CASSPPGNRLSNYGYTF. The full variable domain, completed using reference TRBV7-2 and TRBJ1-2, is GAGVSQSPSNKVTEKGKDVELRCDPISGHTALYWYRQSLGQGLEFLIYFQGNSAPDKSGLPSDRFSAERTGGSVSTLTIQRTQQEDSAVYLCASSPPGNRLSNYGYTFGSGTRLTVV.

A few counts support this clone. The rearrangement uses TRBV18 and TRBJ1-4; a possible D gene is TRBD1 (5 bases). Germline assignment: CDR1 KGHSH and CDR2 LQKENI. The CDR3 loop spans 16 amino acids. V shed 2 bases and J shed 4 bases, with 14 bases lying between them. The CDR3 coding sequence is TGTGCCAGCTCACCATCTCGCGGGACCCTTAATGAAAAACTGTTTTTT. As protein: CASSPSRGTLNEKLFF.